Below are 10 T cell receptor beta chains sequenced from a single sample in a study of T cells in Graves' hyperthyroidism and ophthalmopathy (dated by TCRdb to the late 2010s). The library was made by multiplex PCR. The run used an Illumina HiSeq 2000. The TCR beta CDR3 regions were amplified from the RNA transcripts. For the first round of RT-PCR on the TCR CDR3, the HTBI primer set was used together with the Qiagen OneStep RT-PCR kit. The raw public data were reprocessed by TCRdb itself: fastp quality trimming at Q25, MiXCR clonotype calling, in-frame beta chains only. Duplicate CDR3 protein sequences are folded into a single record with the most common DNA and genes. This sample comprises 600,000 to 650,000 distinct CDR3 sequences, roughly 15% of them detected only once. The ten largest make up 3.5% to 4% of the sample. The sample comprised blood. These receptors were collected from a woman in her 30s with Graves' hyperthyroidism.

V gene TRBV7-3 combines with J gene TRBJ2-1; weak D call: TRBD2 (5 bases). This CDR3 is built from 15 residues. The germline V gene encodes CDR1 SGHTA and CDR2 FQGTGA. The ends were cut back, 1 base at V and 8 bases at J, with 15 bases in the middle. CDR3 region: CASSLNGVGAHEQFF. CDR3 DNA: TGTGCCAGCAGCTTAAACGGAGTGGGAGCGCATGAGCAGTTCTTC.

The chain is built from TRBV5-1 and TRBJ1-3, with a possible D match to TRBD1 (5 bases). Trimming took off 2 bases at V and 8 bases at J, with 14 bases between the two ends. CDR1 is SGHRS and CDR2 is YFSETQ in the germline V gene. The CDR3 loop spans 14 amino acids. The CDR3 DNA reads as TGCGCCAGCAGCTTCGGCGGTAGAGGGGACACCATATATTTT. It is translated as CASSFGGRGDTIYF.

In this sample, this clonotype turned up a few times. This chain connects TRBV4-1 to TRBJ1-2; D is undetermined. Per germline, CDR1 MGHRA and CDR2 YSYEKL. The CDR3 has 14 amino acids. Trimming shortened V by 1 base and J by 4 bases, and 10 bases separated the two germline ends. CDR3 sequence (DNA): TGCGCCAGCAGCCAAGTTTCCGCCTCCTATGGCTACACCTTC. It encodes CASSQVSASYGYTF.

This clonotype was recorded a few times. CDR3 bases: TGTGCCAGCAGCAAAGGGGGTACTCAAACCTATGGCTACACCTTC. It translates to CASSKGGTQTYGYTF. The chain uses TRBV7-2 and TRBJ1-2, with D possibly being TRBD1 (6 bases). The CDR3 extends over 15 amino acids. V was cut by 5 bases and J by 4 bases, with 17 bases left in between. Per the germline V gene, CDR1 is SGHTA and CDR2 is FQGNSA.

This clonotype was seen repeatedly, ten times or more. J is TRBJ1-2 and V is TRBV2; D possibly corresponds to TRBD1 (6 bases). There are 14 residues in the CDR3. Germline CDR1 and CDR2: SNHLY and FYNNEI. V was shortened by 4 bases and J by 4 bases, with 13 bases between the two germline ends. CDR3 sequence: CASSGTAEIYGYTF. The DNA for the CDR3 is TGTGCCAGCAGTGGGACAGCCGAAATCTATGGCTACACCTTC.

This clonotype was seen a few times. The chain joins TRBV12-3 or TRBV12-4 to TRBJ2-3, with 7 bases that match TRBD1. V was pared by 6 bases and J by 4 bases, with 10 bases of the junction left unmatched. The CDR3 extends over 15 amino acids. The CDR3 region has the DNA TGTGCCAGCAGCAATTCAGGGGGAAGATCAGATACGCAGTATTTT. Protein sequence: CASSNSGGRSDTQYF.

This chain joins TRBV9 and TRBJ2-7, with TRBD1 matching 7 bases. Germline CDR1 SGDLS, CDR2 YYNGEE. The CDR3 spans 15 residues. J gave up 6 bases and V 4 bases, and 13 bases lay outside the gene matches. The chain's CDR3 is CASSPVARDRSEQYF. Written as DNA, the CDR3 is TGTGCCAGCAGCCCAGTTGCCCGGGACAGATCCGAGCAGTACTTC.

At least ten counts were recorded for this clonotype. This sequence joins TRBV11-2 and TRBJ2-1; 8 nucleotides match TRBD2. Germline CDR1 is SGHAT and CDR2 is FQNNGV. The CDR3 has 14 residues. Trimming took 3 bases from V and 7 from J; bases not matched to a gene: 5. This CDR3 reads CASSFDGRVNEQFF. The CDR3 DNA follows: TGTGCCAGCAGCTTTGACGGGAGGGTAAATGAGCAGTTCTTC.

This clonotype was observed a few times. The chain joins TRBV19 to TRBJ1-2; unclear D gene. This CDR3 is 12 amino acids long. V was cut by 1 base and J by 8 bases, with 8 bases left in between. The V gene's germline CDR1 is LNHDA and CDR2 SQIVND (reference sequence). The DNA for the CDR3 is TGTGCCAGTAGTATAGTGCTGGGCGGCTACACCTTC. Protein: CASSIVLGGYTF.

This clonotype was picked up many times. This chain connects TRBV5-1 to TRBJ2-7; weak D call: TRBD2 (5 bases). The germline CDR1 and CDR2 sequences are SGHRS and YFSETQ. V was pared by 1 base and J by 3 bases, with 8 bases between. CDR3 size: 13 residues. The CDR3 nucleotides read TGCGCCAGCAGCTTGACGGGATACTACGAGCAGTACTTC. Amino acids: CASSLTGYYEQYF.